The 25 T cell receptor beta chains below were found in one sample sequenced in a study of vaccination and CD4 T cells after COVID-19. Once obtained from cultured CD4+ T cells, the DNA was sequenced using the Oncomine TCR Beta short-read assay. The template was genomic DNA from cultured CD4+ T cells. MiXCR, run by TCRdb on the PCR reads, gives a single entry per CDR3 protein. The table records 8,000 to 9,500 distinct CDR3 sequences, around 29% of them present only once. The treatment: roughly ten-day PBMC culture with coronavirus spike peptide pools or control peptides (ViraFEST assay). CD4+ T-cell collection from the unexposed donor predated the COVID-19 pandemic (2011-2018). These receptors have no known antigen. Sequenced sample: CD4+ T cells from blood, cultured in vitro. The origin of the receptors is a human donor in good health.

The V gene is TRBV5-1, the J gene TRBJ1-5; no firm D call. The V end lost 4 bases, the J end lost 0 bases, and 5 bases lay between the germline ends. Germline-derived CDR1 and CDR2 are SGHRS and YFSETQ. The CDR3 runs 13 residues. The chain's CDR3 is CASSGDSNQPQHF. The CDR3 bases are TGCGCCAGCAGCGGGGATAGCAATCAGCCCCAGCATTTT.

The chain carries TRBV20-1 and TRBJ2-1; D perhaps matches TRBD1 (6 bases). CDR1 and CDR2 from the germline V gene are DFQATT and SNEGSKA (reference sequence). V dropped 1 base and J dropped 10 bases, with 17 bases sitting between them. CDR3 length: 14 amino acids. Here the CDR3 reads CSARVLSRGGEQFF. The CDR3 nucleotides are TGCAGTGCTAGAGTTCTAAGCAGGGGTGGGGAGCAGTTCTTC.

This chain joins TRBV2 and TRBJ2-7; D is undetermined. V gave up 6 bases and J gave up 2 bases, with 5 bases separating them. In germline, CDR1 is SNHLY, CDR2 FYNNEI. This CDR3 has 11 amino acids. The CDR3 bases are TGTGCCAGCAGACAGACCTACGAGCAGTACTTC. This sequence encodes CASRQTYEQYF. Looking up the rest from reference TRBV2 and TRBJ2-7 gives the full variable domain: EPEVTQTPSHQVTQMGQEVILRCVPISNHLYFYWYRQILGQKVEFLVSFYNNEISEKSEIFDDQFSVERPDGSNFTLKIRSTKLEDSAMYFCASRQTYEQYFGPGTRLTVT.

This clonotype was picked up a small number of times. The rearrangement uses TRBV28 and TRBJ1-6; tentative D call: TRBD1 (5 bases). The CDR3 has 13 residues. Deletions cut 11 bases from V and 1 base from J, with 9 bases between. Germline V gene lookup returns CDR1 MDHEN and CDR2 SYDVKM. The CDR3 bases are TGTGCCGGGGGATCGTCCTATAATTCACCCCTCCACTTT. Translation: CAGGSSYNSPLHF.

The gene calls are TRBV7-2 and TRBJ1-1; D not resolved. This CDR3 has 13 amino acids. V was clipped by 11 bases and J by 1 base, with 14 bases between them. Germline CDR1 is SGHTA and CDR2 is FQGNSA. The CDR3 sequence is CAGGESPNTEAFF. CDR3 in DNA: TGTGCCGGCGGGGAATCCCCGAACACTGAAGCTTTCTTT.

The chain is built from TRBV10-3 and TRBJ1-1; perhaps TRBD1 as D (5 bases). Germline CDR1 ENHRY, CDR2 SYGVKD. V shed 10 bases and J shed 2 bases, with 20 bases lying between them. This CDR3 is 15 amino acids long. The CDR3 sequence: CATNPLAGLNTEAFF. The DNA of the CDR3 is TGTGCCACTAACCCTCTCGCAGGGCTCAACACTGAAGCTTTCTTT.

In its sample, this clonotype was seen a few times. The chain joins TRBV7-9 to TRBJ1-2, with 8 positions matching TRBD1. CDR1 and CDR2 from the germline V gene are SEHNR and FQNEAQ (reference sequence). Trimming took 5 bases from V and 5 from J; bases not matched to a gene: 7. There are 14 residues in the CDR3. DNA of the CDR3: TGTGCCAGCAGCCGTGGACAGGGCCTTTATGGCTACACCTTC. Encoded protein: CASSRGQGLYGYTF. Together with reference TRBV7-9 and TRBJ1-2, the CDR3 gives the full variable domain: DTGVSQNPRHKITKRGQNVTFRCDPISEHNRLYWYRQTLGQGPEFLTYFQNEAQLEKSRLLSDRFSAERPKGSFSTLEIQRTEQGDSAMYLCASSRGQGLYGYTFGSGTRLTVV.

Judged by abundance, this clonotype is medium-sized. The V call is TRBV20-1, the J call TRBJ1-6; D is unclear. Germline lookup yields CDR1 DFQATT and CDR2 SNEGSKA (reference sequence). This CDR3 has 16 amino acids. V was shortened by 6 bases and J by 0 bases, with 15 bases between the two germline ends. The chain's CDR3 is CSARKESNSYNSPLHF. CDR3 sequence (DNA): TGCAGTGCAAGAAAGGAGTCAAACTCCTATAATTCACCCCTCCACTTT.

The chain is built from TRBV7-4 and TRBJ2-3, with 14 bases matching TRBD2. In germline, CDR1 is SGHVT, CDR2 SQSDAQ. Germline trimming cut 5 bases from V and 5 bases from J; bases unmatched to any gene: 6. The CDR3 spans 16 residues. In DNA, the CDR3 is TGTGCCAGCAGCGCGGGACTAGCGGGAGCAGTAGATACGCAGTATTTT. Its protein product is CASSAGLAGAVDTQYF.

The table lists this clonotype with a few counts. This chain joins TRBV6-2 or TRBV6-3 and TRBJ2-7; 7 bases match TRBD1. J gave up 2 bases and V 9 bases, and 10 bases lay outside the gene matches. The CDR3 length is 14 residues. Germline CDR1 and CDR2: MNHEY and SVGEGT. CDR3 sequence reads: CASHRGRGAYEQYF. For the CDR3, the DNA is TGTGCCAGTCACAGGGGCAGGGGAGCCTACGAGCAGTACTTC.

The V call is TRBV5-4, the J call TRBJ2-1; TRBD2 might be the D (5 bases). Germline V gene data show CDR1 as SGHNT and CDR2 as YYREEE (reference sequence). The CDR3 runs to 13 residues. Trimming pared 4 bases from V and 9 bases from J, leaving 14 bases between. The CDR3 region has the DNA TGTGCCAGCAGCACACTTCTTGAGGGTGAGCAGTTCTTC. It specifies CASSTLLEGEQFF.

In its sample, this clonotype was seen once. V is TRBV6-2 or TRBV6-3 and J is TRBJ2-1, with 8 bases that match TRBD2. Germline V CDR1 and CDR2: MNHEY, SVGEGT. V was pared by 2 bases and J by 4 bases, with 10 bases of the junction left unmatched. The CDR3 loop spans 17 amino acids. For the CDR3, the DNA is TGTGCCAGCAGTTACAGCCCGGTAGCGGGACTGTACAATGAGCAGTTCTTC. Residues: CASSYSPVAGLYNEQFF.

This chain uses TRBV12-5 with TRBJ2-5; 8 nucleotides line up with TRBD2. This CDR3 region has 15 residues. Germline V gene lookup returns CDR1 LGHNT and CDR2 FRNRAP. V dropped 6 bases and J dropped 3; count of bases not matched to a gene: 9. CDR3 sequence: CASGYGLAGEETQYF. For the CDR3, the DNA is TGTGCTAGTGGCTACGGACTAGCTGGGGAAGAGACCCAGTACTTC.

CDR3 protein: CASSLSGWLSNEQFF. DNA for the CDR3: TGTGCCAGCAGTTTATCGGGGTGGTTATCCAATGAGCAGTTCTTC. This chain joins TRBV27 and TRBJ2-1; D remains ambiguous. Germline V gives CDR1 MNHEY, CDR2 SMNVEV (reference sequence). This CDR3 has 15 amino acids. V lost 0 bases and J 6 bases, leaving 12 bases between the germline ends.

Only one count was recorded for this clonotype. The gene calls are TRBV5-6 and TRBJ1-5; 9 nucleotides agree with TRBD1. The ends lost 4 bases at V and 3 bases at J; junction bases unmatched: 5. CDR1 is SGHDT, CDR2 YYEEEE, per germline. This CDR3 is 15 amino acids long. The DNA of the CDR3 is TGTGCCAGCAGCGAGGGACAGGGTGACAATCAGCCCCAGCATTTT. It codes for CASSEGQGDNQPQHF.

The rearrangement uses TRBV2 and TRBJ2-1; D is unclear. Germline values: CDR1 SNHLY, CDR2 FYNNEI. The ends were cut back, 8 bases at V and 0 bases at J, with 8 bases in the middle. The CDR3 is 13 residues long. CDR3 nucleotide sequence: TGTGCCAGCCGCGTCGGCTCCTACAATGAGCAGTTCTTC. This gives the protein CASRVGSYNEQFF.

This clonotype was detected only a few times. The V and J genes are TRBV7-8 and TRBJ2-3; tentative D call: TRBD2 (5 bases). The germline gives CDR1 SGHVS, CDR2 FQNEAQ. This CDR3 comprises 15 residues. V lost 1 base and J lost 0, with 8 bases in between. The CDR3 protein is CASSLVGGSTDTQYF. Here the CDR3 DNA reads TGTGCCAGCAGCTTAGTAGGCGGGAGCACAGATACGCAGTATTTT.

The chain carries TRBV19 and TRBJ1-6, with TRBD1 identical over 9 bases. The CDR3 consists of 17 residues. V was pared by 10 bases and J by 8 bases, with 18 bases of the junction left unmatched. CDR1 is LNHDA and CDR2 is SQIVND in the germline V gene (reference sequence). CDR3 residues: CATSGGQGVMRDSPLHF. Here the CDR3 DNA reads TGTGCCACTTCCGGGGGACAGGGCGTAATGAGAGATTCACCCCTCCACTTT. Based on the CDR3 plus reference TRBV19 and TRBJ1-6, the full variable domain is DGGITQSPKYLFRKEGQNVTLSCEQNLNHDAMYWYRQDPGQGLRLIYYSQIVNDFQKGDIAEGYSVSREKKESFPLTVTSAQKNPTAFYLCATSGGQGVMRDSPLHFGNGTRLTVT.

This sequence joins TRBV20-1 and TRBJ2-4; D is uncertain. CDR3 length: 13 amino acids. V dropped 0 bases and J dropped 8 bases, with 11 bases sitting between them. CDR1 and CDR2 (germline): DFQATT, SNEGSKA (reference sequence). CDR3 residues: CSARDSRAHIQYF. The CDR3 DNA follows: TGCAGTGCTAGAGATTCTAGGGCCCACATTCAGTACTTC.

There are a few counts of this clonotype. The chain recombines TRBV6-1 with TRBJ1-6; TRBD1 aligns across 8 bases. CDR1 and CDR2 (germline): MNHNS, SASEGT. The CDR3 runs to 17 residues. Trimming cost V 7 bases and J 7 bases; bases outside gene matches: 15. This CDR3 is CASNALRDRLRNSPLHF. The CDR3 nucleotides are TGTGCCAGCAACGCACTTCGGGACAGGCTTCGCAATTCACCCCTCCACTTT.

The chain has TRBV6-1 and TRBJ1-1; tentatively, D is TRBD1 (6 bases). V gave up 11 bases and J gave up 0 bases, with 13 bases separating them. Germline assignment: CDR1 MNHNS and CDR2 SASEGT. The CDR3 is made up of 13 amino acids. DNA for the CDR3: TGTGCCCGCTCACCAGGGGTGAACACTGAAGCTTTCTTT. Its translation is CARSPGVNTEAFF.

The rearrangement links TRBV7-3 to TRBJ2-1; TRBD2 is a possible D gene (5 bases). From germline, CDR1 is SGHTA and CDR2 FQGTGA. The CDR3 covers 13 residues. Trimming shortened V by 5 bases and J by 5 bases, and 10 bases separated the two germline ends. CDR3 DNA sequence: TGTGCCAGCAGCCCCGACTATAACAATGAGCAGTTCTTC. Translation gives CASSPDYNNEQFF.

This clonotype was recorded a few times. The chain recombines TRBV6-5 with TRBJ1-1; 7 positions agree with TRBD1. There are 14 residues in the CDR3. V dropped 2 bases and J dropped 1; count of bases not matched to a gene: 1. Germline V gives CDR1 MNHEY, CDR2 SVGAGI. The CDR3 loop reads CASSYTGANTEAFF. The DNA of the CDR3 is TGTGCCAGCAGTTACACAGGGGCGAACACTGAAGCTTTCTTT.

The chain joins TRBV28 to TRBJ2-5, with TRBD1 matching 8 bases. CDR1 and CDR2 (germline): MDHEN, SYDVKM. The CDR3 consists of 15 residues. Trimming cost V 8 bases and J 2 bases; bases outside gene matches: 10. DNA for the CDR3: TGTGCCAGCCGAAACCGGCGGACAGGGCAAGAGACCCAGTACTTC. It specifies CASRNRRTGQETQYF.

This clonotype was observed a few times. This chain uses TRBV20-1 with TRBJ1-5, with D maybe TRBD1 (5 bases). The CDR3 length is 15 residues. Germline CDR1 reads DFQATT; CDR2 reads SNEGSKA (reference sequence). V lost 6 bases and J lost 3, with 18 bases in between. The CDR3 loop reads CSADKGIVDNQPQHF. CDR3 coding DNA: TGCAGTGCCGACAAGGGGATTGTGGACAATCAGCCCCAGCATTTT.